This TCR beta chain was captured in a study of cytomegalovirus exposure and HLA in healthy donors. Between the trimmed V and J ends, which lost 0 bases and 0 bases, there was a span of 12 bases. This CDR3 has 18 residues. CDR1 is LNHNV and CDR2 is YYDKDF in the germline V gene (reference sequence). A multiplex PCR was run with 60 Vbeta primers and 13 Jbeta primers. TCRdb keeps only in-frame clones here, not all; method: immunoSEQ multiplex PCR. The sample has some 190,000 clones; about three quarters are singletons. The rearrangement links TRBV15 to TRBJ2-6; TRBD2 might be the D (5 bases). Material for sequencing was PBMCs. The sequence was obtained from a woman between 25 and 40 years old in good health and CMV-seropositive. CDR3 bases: TGTGCCACCAGCAGAGAAGAGGGCAGACTCTCTGGGGCCAACGTCCTGACTTTC. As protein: CATSREEGRLSGANVLTF. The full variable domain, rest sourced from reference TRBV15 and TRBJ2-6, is DAMVIQNPRYQVTQFGKPVTLSCSQTLNHNVMYWYQQKSSQAPKLLFHYYDKDFNNEADTPDNFQSRRPNTSFCFLDIRSPGLGDTAMYLCATSREEGRLSGANVLTFGAGSRLTVL.